The text below deals with one T cell receptor (beta chain). The antigen remains undetermined. This record comes from a study of blood T cells in healthy people across ages. The CDR3 is 14 amino acids. Germline V lookup: CDR1 SGHRS, CDR2 YFSETQ. General study points: There was no known CMV status for donors, so expanded clonotype changes were possibly confounded. Higher diversity, along with more naive CD4+ cells, distinguished long-lived donors from aged donors. Roughly linear declines in TCR beta diversity per million T cells occurred with age.

Donors gave 8.5 to 10 milliliters of peripheral blood apiece. A J-beta primer mix and a sample-barcoded 5' primer were used in a second PCR of roughly 6 to 12 cycles. TCRdb used MiXCR to reprocess the 5' RACE reads, holding one entry per CDR3 protein. The sample consists of over 1,500,000 distinct CDR3 sequences, around 48% of them appearing once. This clonotype originated in a woman aged 40 to 49 in good health. The chain couples TRBV5-1 to TRBJ2-1; 7 bases map to TRBD1. The DNA end lines up better with TRBJ2-7; the J call may be wrong. Sequencing input: blood. The CDR3 sequence is CASSLQGVLNEQYF. As DNA, the CDR3 is TGCGCCAGCAGCTTGCAGGGGGTTCTAAATGAGCAGTACTTC.